What follows are 21 T cell receptor beta chains derived from one specimen sequenced in a study of T cell changes during pregnancy in multiple sclerosis. This table comes from immunoSEQ multiplex PCR, and its TCRdb copy is limited to in-frame clones, with some not included. Here the sample spans about 84,000 clones, approximately 93% being singletons. Specimen: peripheral blood, collected in the second trimester of pregnancy. The origin of the receptors is a female donor in good health, enrolled as a control in a pregnancy study.

V gene TRBV15 combines with J gene TRBJ1-1; D remains unclear. V was shortened by 1 base and J by 1 base, with 10 bases between the two germline ends. The germline V gene has CDR1 LNHNV and CDR2 YYDKDF (reference sequence). CDR3 length equals 15 residues. The CDR3 bases are TGTGCCACCAGCAGAGGCTCCCCGGGGAACACTGAAGCTTTCTTT. It yields the protein CATSRGSPGNTEAFF.

DNA for the CDR3: TGTGCCAGCAGTTTTATCTCCTACGAGCAGTACTTC. It is translated as CASSFISYEQYF. The chain uses TRBV28 and TRBJ2-7; D call uncertain. V was clipped by 3 bases and J by 0 bases, with 3 bases between them. The CDR3 has 12 amino acids. Per the germline V gene, CDR1 is MDHEN and CDR2 is SYDVKM.

The chain uses TRBV29-1 and TRBJ2-2, with D tentatively TRBD1 (6 bases). Trimming took 4 bases from V and 1 from J, leaving 10 bases between them. CDR3 size: 14 residues. Germline assignment: CDR1 SQVTM and CDR2 ANQGSEA. The CDR3 DNA reads as TGCAGCGTTGTGACGGACAGGAACACCGGGGAGCTGTTTTTT. Encoded protein: CSVVTDRNTGELFF.

The V and J genes are TRBV6-5 and TRBJ1-5; a possible D gene is TRBD1 (5 bases). V gave up 5 bases and J gave up 3 bases, with 14 bases separating them. Germline V gene sequence: CDR1 MNHEY, CDR2 SVGAGI. The CDR3 loop spans 15 amino acids. The CDR3 bases are TGTGCCAGCAGTAAACAAGGGGTCTCCAATCAGCCCCAGCATTTT. The encoded protein is CASSKQGVSNQPQHF.

The chain recombines TRBV7-9 with TRBJ2-1; D not certain. CDR3 size: 13 residues. Deletions cut 5 bases from V and 7 bases from J, with 12 bases between. Germline V gives CDR1 SEHNR, CDR2 FQNEAQ (reference sequence). The CDR3 here is CASSHMSGNEQFF. CDR3 sequence (DNA): TGTGCCAGCAGCCATATGTCCGGGAATGAGCAGTTCTTC. Drawing the rest from reference TRBV7-9 and TRBJ2-1, the complete variable domain is DTGVSQNPRHKITKRGQNVTFRCDPISEHNRLYWYRQTLGQGPEFLTYFQNEAQLEKSRLLSDRFSAERPKGSFSTLEIQRTEQGDSAMYLCASSHMSGNEQFFGPGTRLTVL.

The chain joins TRBV28 to TRBJ1-1; tentatively, D is TRBD1 (6 bases). V was cut by 7 bases and J by 5 bases, with 14 bases left in between. Germline V gene lookup returns CDR1 MDHEN and CDR2 SYDVKM. CDR3 length: 13 residues. CDR3 sequence: CASTLGQPTEAFF. The CDR3 region has the DNA TGTGCCAGCACCCTAGGACAGCCTACTGAAGCTTTCTTT.

The J gene is TRBJ2-7, the V gene TRBV6-5, with 7 nucleotides matching TRBD1. Germline assignment: CDR1 MNHEY and CDR2 SVGAGI. CDR3 length: 16 amino acids. After removal of 3 bases from V and 3 bases from J, the junction contained 11 bases not matched to a gene. The CDR3 region has the DNA TGTGCCAGCAGTTATTCCTCAGGGGGATGGGGCTACGAGCAGTACTTC. Its translation: CASSYSSGGWGYEQYF.

This clone was observed once. This chain links TRBV7-9 with TRBJ2-3, with unresolved D. The CDR3 is 14 amino acids. Germline V gene lookup returns CDR1 SEHNR and CDR2 FQNEAQ (reference sequence). Between the trimmed V and J ends, which lost 1 base and 3 bases, there was a span of 8 bases. This chain's CDR3 is CASSLGRNTDTQYF. The CDR3 coding sequence is TGTGCCAGCAGCTTAGGGCGGAATACAGATACGCAGTATTTT.

The chain joins TRBV6-5 to TRBJ2-2; possibly TRBD1 for D (6 bases). Germline V gene data show CDR1 as MNHEY and CDR2 as SVGAGI. V shed 5 bases and J shed 7 bases, with 11 bases lying between them. The CDR3 spans 13 residues. The CDR3 bases are TGTGCCAGCAGTCAGGGGAGCTACGGGGAGCTGTTTTTT. This gives the protein CASSQGSYGELFF.

As concerns this clone: Other nucleotide sequences in the sample specify the same CDR3. The chain is built from TRBV5-1 and TRBJ2-1; 8 nucleotides line up with TRBD2. CDR1 is SGHRS, CDR2 YFSETQ, per germline. The CDR3 extends over 14 amino acids. With 5 bases clipped from V and 4 bases from J, the junction kept 5 bases outside the gene matches. The CDR3 loop is CASSSSGGYNEQFF. CDR3 DNA: TGCGCCAGCAGTTCCAGCGGGGGATACAATGAGCAGTTCTTC.

V and J are TRBV10-3 and TRBJ2-7; a weak D match, TRBD2 (6 bases). Trimming left V 8 bases short and J 4 bases short, with 15 bases between. The CDR3 contains 13 residues. Germline V gene lookup returns CDR1 ENHRY and CDR2 SYGVKD. As DNA, the CDR3 is TGTGCCATCTGGCGGGAAGGGGTTTACGAGCAGTACTTC. Translating it yields CAIWREGVYEQYF.

CDR3 sequence (DNA): TGTGCCAGTAGTTTACAGGGGATCGGGGATGAAAAACTGTTTTTT. It translates to CASSLQGIGDEKLFF. The V call is TRBV19, the J call TRBJ1-4; TRBD1 agrees at 7 bases. From germline, CDR1 is LNHDA and CDR2 SQIVND (reference sequence). The V gene end was trimmed by 5 bases and the J gene end by 6 bases; junction bases not matched to a gene: 9. The CDR3 spans 15 residues.

The chain joins TRBV6-5 to TRBJ2-1; weak D call: TRBD1 (6 bases). The CDR3 loop spans 12 amino acids. Germline V gene lookup returns CDR1 MNHEY and CDR2 SVGAGI. The V and J ends lost 8 bases and 4 bases respectively, with 9 bases between them. In DNA form, the CDR3 reads TGTGCCAGCGGGGGCCGATACAATGAGCAGTTCTTC. Residues: CASGGRYNEQFF.

V gene TRBV28 combines with J gene TRBJ2-1; TRBD1 matches at 9 bases. CDR3 length equals 15 residues. V gave up 6 bases and J gave up 3 bases; unmatched junction bases: 6. Germline lookup yields CDR1 MDHEN and CDR2 SYDVKM. The CDR3 sequence is CASRGPGQGYNEQFF. For the CDR3, the DNA is TGTGCCAGCAGAGGACCGGGACAGGGCTACAATGAGCAGTTCTTC.

The CDR3 here is CASSGSFGGRGYGYTF. Here the CDR3 DNA reads TGTGCCAGCAGTGGCTCGTTCGGGGGAAGAGGATATGGCTACACCTTC. This chain connects TRBV2 to TRBJ1-2; a possible D gene is TRBD1 (5 bases). Germline CDR1 SNHLY, CDR2 FYNNEI. The CDR3 length is 16 residues. The V end lost 4 bases, the J end lost 5 bases, and 20 bases lay between the germline ends.

J is TRBJ2-5 and V is TRBV15; 9 nucleotides match TRBD1. Unmatched junction bases numbered 4, after V lost 1 base and J lost 4 bases. Per germline, CDR1 LNHNV and CDR2 YYDKDF (reference sequence). This CDR3 is 15 amino acids long. Here the CDR3 DNA reads TGTGCCACCAGCAGAGGACAGGGGGAGGGAGAGACCCAGTACTTC. This translates into CATSRGQGEGETQYF.

The CDR3 nucleotides read TGTGCTAGTGGTGTTGATACAATGAAGCAGTTCTTC. It yields the protein CASGVDTMKQFF. The chain is built from TRBV12-5 and TRBJ2-1; D is uncertain. Trimming removed 5 bases from V and 11 bases from J, with 13 bases in between. Per germline, CDR1 LGHNT and CDR2 FRNRAP. This CDR3 has 12 residues.

This clone appeared a single time. CDR3 DNA: TGTGCCAGCAGTGTTACGCCGGGGGCTAACTATGGCTACACCTTC. It yields the protein CASSVTPGANYGYTF. The rearrangement joins TRBV6-1 to TRBJ1-2; D is possibly TRBD1 (5 bases). The CDR3 has 15 amino acids. Looked up from germline, CDR1 is MNHNS and CDR2 is SASEGT. Trimming left V 4 bases short and J 0 bases short, with 12 bases between.

V usage is TRBV19 and J usage is TRBJ2-5; D may be TRBD1 (6 bases). Trimming pared 3 bases from V and 3 bases from J, leaving 14 bases between. CDR1 LNHDA and CDR2 SQIVND come from the germline V gene (reference sequence). The CDR3 covers 15 residues. CDR3: CASSIIGQNKETQYF. In DNA, the CDR3 is TGTGCCAGTAGTATTATTGGACAGAATAAAGAGACCCAGTACTTC.

This chain links TRBV7-9 with TRBJ2-1; D call uncertain. CDR1 and CDR2 from the germline V gene are SEHNR and FQNEAQ (reference sequence). Deletions cut 6 bases from V and 8 bases from J, with 14 bases between. This CDR3 is 13 amino acids long. The CDR3 is CASRAGPFDEQFF. Here the CDR3 DNA reads TGTGCCAGCAGGGCTGGCCCGTTCGATGAGCAGTTCTTC.

This clone was found once. This chain connects TRBV27 to TRBJ2-5, with a weak D call TRBD1 (5 bases). V gave up 3 bases and J gave up 2 bases, with 7 bases separating them. This CDR3 comprises 13 residues. Germline CDR1 reads MNHEY; CDR2 reads SMNVEV (reference sequence). The CDR3 is CASSLGHQETQYF. The CDR3, as DNA: TGTGCCAGCAGTTTGGGGCATCAAGAGACCCAGTACTTC.